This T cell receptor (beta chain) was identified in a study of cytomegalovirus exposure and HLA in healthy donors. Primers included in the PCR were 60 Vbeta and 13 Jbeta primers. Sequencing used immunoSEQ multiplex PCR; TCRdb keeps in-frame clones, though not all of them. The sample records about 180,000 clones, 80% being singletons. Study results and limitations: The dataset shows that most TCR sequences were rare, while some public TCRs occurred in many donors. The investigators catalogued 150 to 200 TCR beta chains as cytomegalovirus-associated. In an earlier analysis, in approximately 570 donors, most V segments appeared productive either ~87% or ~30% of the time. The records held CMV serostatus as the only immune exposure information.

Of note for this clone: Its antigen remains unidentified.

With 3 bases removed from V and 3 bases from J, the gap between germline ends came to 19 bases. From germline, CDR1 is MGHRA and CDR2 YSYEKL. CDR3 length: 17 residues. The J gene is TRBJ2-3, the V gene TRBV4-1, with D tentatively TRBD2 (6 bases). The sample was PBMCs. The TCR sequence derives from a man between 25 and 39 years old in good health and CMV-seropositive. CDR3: CASSHFRLARLTDTQYF. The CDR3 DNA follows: TGCGCCAGCAGCCATTTCCGGCTAGCGAGATTAACAGATACGCAGTATTTT.